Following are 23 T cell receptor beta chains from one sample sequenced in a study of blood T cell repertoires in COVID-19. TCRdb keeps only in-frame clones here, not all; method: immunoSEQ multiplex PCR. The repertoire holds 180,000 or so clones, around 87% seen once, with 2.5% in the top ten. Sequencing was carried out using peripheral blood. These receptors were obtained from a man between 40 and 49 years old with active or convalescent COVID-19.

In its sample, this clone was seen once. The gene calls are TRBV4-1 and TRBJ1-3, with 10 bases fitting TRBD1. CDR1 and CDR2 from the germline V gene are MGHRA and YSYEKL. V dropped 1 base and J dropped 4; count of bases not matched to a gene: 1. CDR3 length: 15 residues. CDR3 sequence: CASSQGQGAGNTIYF. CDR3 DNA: TGCGCCAGCAGCCAAGGACAGGGGGCGGGAAACACCATATATTTT.

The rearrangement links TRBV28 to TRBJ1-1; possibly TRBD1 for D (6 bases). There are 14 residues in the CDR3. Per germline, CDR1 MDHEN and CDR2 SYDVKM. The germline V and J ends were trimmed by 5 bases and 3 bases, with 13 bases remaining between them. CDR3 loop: CASSPQQGYTEAFF. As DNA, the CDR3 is TGTGCCAGCAGTCCCCAACAGGGTTACACTGAAGCTTTCTTT. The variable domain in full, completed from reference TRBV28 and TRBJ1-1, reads DVKVTQSSRYLVKRTGEKVFLECVQDMDHENMFWYRQDPGLGLRLIYFSYDVKMKEKGDIPEGYSVSREKKERFSLILESASTNQTSMYLCASSPQQGYTEAFFGQGTRLTVV.

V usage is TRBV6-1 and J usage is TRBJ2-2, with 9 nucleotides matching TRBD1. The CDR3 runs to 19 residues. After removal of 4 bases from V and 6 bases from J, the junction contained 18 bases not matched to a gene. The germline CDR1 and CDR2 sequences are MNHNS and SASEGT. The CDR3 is CASSGKAGTGSISAGELFF. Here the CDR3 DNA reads TGTGCCAGCAGTGGAAAGGCCGGGACAGGGTCAATATCCGCCGGGGAGCTGTTTTTT.

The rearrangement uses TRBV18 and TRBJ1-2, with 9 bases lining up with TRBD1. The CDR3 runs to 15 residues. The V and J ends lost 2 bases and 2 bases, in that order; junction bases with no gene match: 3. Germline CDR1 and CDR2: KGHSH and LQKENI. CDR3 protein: CASSPSGTGNYGYTF. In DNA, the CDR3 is TGTGCCAGCTCACCATCCGGGACAGGGAACTATGGCTACACCTTC.

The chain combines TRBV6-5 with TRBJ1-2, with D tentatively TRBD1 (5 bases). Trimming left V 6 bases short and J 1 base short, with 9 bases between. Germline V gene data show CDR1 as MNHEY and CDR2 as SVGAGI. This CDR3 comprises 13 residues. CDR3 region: CASRPDSNYGYTF. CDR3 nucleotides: TGTGCCAGCAGACCTGACAGTAACTATGGCTACACCTTC.

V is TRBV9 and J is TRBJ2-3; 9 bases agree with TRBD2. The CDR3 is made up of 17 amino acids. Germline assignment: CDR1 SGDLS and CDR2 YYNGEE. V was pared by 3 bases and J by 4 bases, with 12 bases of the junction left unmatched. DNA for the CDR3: TGTGCCAGCAGCGCCACCCAAGGGCGGGGGGGGCCAGATACGCAGTATTTT. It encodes CASSATQGRGGPDTQYF.

The CDR3 DNA reads TGTGCCACCTCGGACAGGAACACCGGGGAGCTGTTTTTT. Protein product: CATSDRNTGELFF. The chain links TRBV2 to TRBJ2-2, with D possibly matching TRBD1 (6 bases). V lost 10 bases to trimming and J lost 1 base, with 10 bases between them. The CDR3 covers 13 residues. CDR1 and CDR2 (germline): SNHLY, FYNNEI. Together with reference TRBV2 and TRBJ2-2, the CDR3 gives the full variable domain: EPEVTQTPSHQVTQMGQEVILRCVPISNHLYFYWYRQILGQKVEFLVSFYNNEISEKSEIFDDQFSVERPDGSNFTLKIRSTKLEDSAMYFCATSDRNTGELFFGEGSRLTVL.

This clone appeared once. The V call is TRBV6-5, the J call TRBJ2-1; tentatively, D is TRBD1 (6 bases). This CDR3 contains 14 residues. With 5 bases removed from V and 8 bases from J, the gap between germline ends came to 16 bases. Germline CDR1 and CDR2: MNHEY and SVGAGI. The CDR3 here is CASSTGTPLYEQFF. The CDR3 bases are TGTGCCAGCAGTACCGGGACACCCTTGTATGAGCAGTTCTTC.

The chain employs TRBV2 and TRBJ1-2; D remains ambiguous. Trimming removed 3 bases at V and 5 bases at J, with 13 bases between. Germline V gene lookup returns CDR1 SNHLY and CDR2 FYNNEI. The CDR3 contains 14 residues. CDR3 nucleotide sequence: TGTGCCAGCAGTGAGGAGATCAGCGGTTATGGCTACACCTTC. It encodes CASSEEISGYGYTF.

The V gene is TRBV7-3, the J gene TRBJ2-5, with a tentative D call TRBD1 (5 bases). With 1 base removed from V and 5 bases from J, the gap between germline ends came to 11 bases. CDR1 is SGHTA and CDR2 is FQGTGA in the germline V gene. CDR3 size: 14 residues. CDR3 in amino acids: CASSLIPGLETQYF. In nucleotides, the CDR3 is TGTGCCAGCAGCTTAATCCCAGGGTTGGAGACCCAGTACTTC.

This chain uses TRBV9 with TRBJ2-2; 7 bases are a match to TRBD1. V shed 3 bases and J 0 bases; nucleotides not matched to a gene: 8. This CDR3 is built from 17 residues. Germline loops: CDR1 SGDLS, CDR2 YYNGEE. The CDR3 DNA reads TGTGCCAGCAGCGCCCGGGCCGGGACAGCGAACACCGGGGAGCTGTTTTTT. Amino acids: CASSARAGTANTGELFF.

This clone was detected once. The CDR3: CASSLEGTANTGELFF. CDR3 in DNA: TGCGCCAGCAGCTTGGAAGGGACTGCTAACACCGGGGAGCTGTTTTTT. This rearrangement joins TRBV5-1 to TRBJ2-2; D is perhaps TRBD2 (6 bases). Germline lookup yields CDR1 SGHRS and CDR2 YFSETQ. The V end lost 0 bases, the J end lost 2 bases, and 11 bases lay between the germline ends. CDR3 length: 16 residues.

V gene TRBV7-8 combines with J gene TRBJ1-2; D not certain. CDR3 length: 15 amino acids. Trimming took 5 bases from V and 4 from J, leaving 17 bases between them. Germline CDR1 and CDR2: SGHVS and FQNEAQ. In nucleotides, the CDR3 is TGTGCCAGCAGCCCGAACAGCTACAACCTCTATGGCTACACCTTC. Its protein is CASSPNSYNLYGYTF.

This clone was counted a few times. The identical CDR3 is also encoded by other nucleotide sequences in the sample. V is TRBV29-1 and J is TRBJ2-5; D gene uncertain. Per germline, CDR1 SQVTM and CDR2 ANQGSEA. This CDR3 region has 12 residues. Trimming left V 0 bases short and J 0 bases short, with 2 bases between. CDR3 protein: CSVEDNQETQYF. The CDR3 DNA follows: TGCAGCGTTGAAGATAACCAAGAGACCCAGTACTTC.

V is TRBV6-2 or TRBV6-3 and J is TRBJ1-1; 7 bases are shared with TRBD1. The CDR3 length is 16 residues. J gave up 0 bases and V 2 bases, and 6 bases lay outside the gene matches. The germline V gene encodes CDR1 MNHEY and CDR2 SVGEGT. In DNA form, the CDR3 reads TGTGCCAGCAGTTACCTTGTGGGACAGCTGAACACTGAAGCTTTCTTT. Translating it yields CASSYLVGQLNTEAFF.

CDR3: CASSLPAVGASNQPQHF. The CDR3 DNA sequence: TGTGCCAGCAGTCTCCCAGCCGTCGGAGCTAGCAATCAGCCCCAGCATTTT. This chain joins TRBV6-2 or TRBV6-3 and TRBJ1-5; no firm D call. The V end was cut by 5 bases, the J end by 0 bases, with 17 bases between. This CDR3 is 17 amino acids long. Germline-derived CDR1 and CDR2 are MNHEY and SVGEGT.

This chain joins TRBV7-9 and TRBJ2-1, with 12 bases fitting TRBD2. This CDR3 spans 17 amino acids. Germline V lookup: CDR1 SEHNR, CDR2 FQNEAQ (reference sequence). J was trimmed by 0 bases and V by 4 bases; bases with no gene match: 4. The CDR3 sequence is CASSSMTSGGSYNEQFF. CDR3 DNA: TGTGCCAGCAGCTCGATGACTAGCGGGGGCTCCTACAATGAGCAGTTCTTC.

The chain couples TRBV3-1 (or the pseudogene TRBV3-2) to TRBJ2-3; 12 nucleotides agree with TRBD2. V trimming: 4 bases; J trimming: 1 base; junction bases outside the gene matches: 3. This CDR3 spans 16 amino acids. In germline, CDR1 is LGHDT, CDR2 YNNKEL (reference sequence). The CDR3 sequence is CASSRRLAGGTDTQYF. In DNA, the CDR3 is TGTGCCAGCAGCCGACGACTAGCGGGGGGCACAGATACGCAGTATTTT.

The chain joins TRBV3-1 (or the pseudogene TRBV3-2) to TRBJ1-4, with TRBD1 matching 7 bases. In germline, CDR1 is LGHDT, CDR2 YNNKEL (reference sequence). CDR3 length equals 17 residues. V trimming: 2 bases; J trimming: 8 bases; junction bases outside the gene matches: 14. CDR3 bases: TGTGCCAGCAGCCAATGGGGTACGAGGGGGCTTGGGGAAAAACTGTTTTTT. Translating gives CASSQWGTRGLGEKLFF.

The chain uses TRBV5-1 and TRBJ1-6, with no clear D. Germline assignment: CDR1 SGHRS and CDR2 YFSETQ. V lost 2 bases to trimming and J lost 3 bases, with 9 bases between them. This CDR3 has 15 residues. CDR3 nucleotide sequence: TGCGCCAGCAGCTTCACAGCCGACTATAATTCACCCCTCCACTTT. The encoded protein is CASSFTADYNSPLHF.

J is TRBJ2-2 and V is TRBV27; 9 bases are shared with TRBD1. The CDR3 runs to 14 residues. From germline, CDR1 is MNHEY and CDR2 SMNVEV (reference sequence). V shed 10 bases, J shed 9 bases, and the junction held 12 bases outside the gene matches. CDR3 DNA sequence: TGTGCCACCAAACCGGGACAGGGTGGCTGGGAGCTGTTTTTT. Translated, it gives CATKPGQGGWELFF.

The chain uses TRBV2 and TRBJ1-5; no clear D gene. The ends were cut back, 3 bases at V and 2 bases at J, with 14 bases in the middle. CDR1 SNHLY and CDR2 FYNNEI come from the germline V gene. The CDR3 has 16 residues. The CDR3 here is CASSDDNYRRNQPQHF. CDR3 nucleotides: TGTGCCAGCAGTGACGACAATTATAGGCGCAATCAGCCCCAGCATTTT.

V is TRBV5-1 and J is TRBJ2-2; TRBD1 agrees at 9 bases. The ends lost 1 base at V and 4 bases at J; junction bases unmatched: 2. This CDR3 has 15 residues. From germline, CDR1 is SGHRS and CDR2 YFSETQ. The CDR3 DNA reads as TGCGCCAGCAGCTTGACGACAGGGGGCACCGGGGAGCTGTTTTTT. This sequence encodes CASSLTTGGTGELFF.